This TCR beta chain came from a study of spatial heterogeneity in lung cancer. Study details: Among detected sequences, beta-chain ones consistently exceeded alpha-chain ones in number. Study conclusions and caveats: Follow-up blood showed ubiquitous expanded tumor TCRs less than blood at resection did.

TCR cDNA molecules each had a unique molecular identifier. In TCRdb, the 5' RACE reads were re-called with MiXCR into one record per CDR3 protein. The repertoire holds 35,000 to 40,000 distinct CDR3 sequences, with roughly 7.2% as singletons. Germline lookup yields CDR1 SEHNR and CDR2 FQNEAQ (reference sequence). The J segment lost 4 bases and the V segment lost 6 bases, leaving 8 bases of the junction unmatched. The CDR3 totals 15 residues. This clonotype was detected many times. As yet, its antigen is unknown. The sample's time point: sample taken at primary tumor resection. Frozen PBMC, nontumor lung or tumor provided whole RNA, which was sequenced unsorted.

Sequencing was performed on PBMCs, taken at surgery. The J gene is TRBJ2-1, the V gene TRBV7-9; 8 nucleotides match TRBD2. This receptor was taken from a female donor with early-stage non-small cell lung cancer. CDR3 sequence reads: CASRVPSGSYNEQFF. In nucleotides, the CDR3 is TGTGCCAGCAGGGTCCCCAGCGGGAGTTACAATGAGCAGTTCTTC.